The rows below give T cell receptor beta chains drawn from one sample of a study of beta chain features in type 1 diabetes. Assay used: immunoSEQ multiplex PCR; TCRdb lists only in-frame clones, some missing. The sample lists about 340,000 clones; 13% were seen once. Sequenced input: naive CD4+ T cells from blood. These receptor sequences come from a woman between 18 and 29 years old with type 1 diabetes. Each CDR3 is given with its conserved first and last residue. A D gene is named only where the DNA matches it firmly. For some rows the clone size is stated as once, few or many, or as a class when expanded; others skip it.

V	J	size	D	DNA	CDR3
TRBV30	TRBJ2-5	few	TRBD2	TGTGCCTGGACCCGACTAGCGGGAATGGAGACCCAGTACTTC	CAWTRLAGMETQYF
TRBV10-2	TRBJ1-1	-	TRBD1	TGCGCCAGCAGTAACTCCGGGACAGGCACTGAAGCTTTCTTT	CASSNSGTGTEAFF
TRBV7-6	TRBJ1-5	few	-	TGTGCCAGCAGCTTCAACAGGAATCAGCCCCAGCATTTT	CASSFNRNQPQHF
TRBV29-1	TRBJ2-5	few	TRBD2	TGCAGCGTCGGGGCGGGGGCCCAGTACTTC	CSVGAGAQYF
TRBV7-2	TRBJ1-2	few	TRBD1	TGTGCCAGCAGCTTAGAGGGGGCGGGGAACTATGGCTACACCTTC	CASSLEGAGNYGYTF
TRBV27	TRBJ2-4	few	TRBD2	TGTGCCAGCAGTTCCTTCGCGGGAGGAACCAAAAACATTCAGTACTTC	CASSSFAGGTKNIQYF
TRBV27	TRBJ2-3	-	TRBD2	TGTGCCAGCACCTGCGGACTAGCGCCAGATACGCAGTATTTT	CASTCGLAPDTQYF
TRBV18	TRBJ2-1	few	-	TGTGCCAGCTCACCAATCAGGTGGGATGAGCAGTTCTTC	CASSPIRWDEQFF
TRBV7-8	TRBJ2-1	-	TRBD2	TGTGCCAGCAGCTTAGCGCGAATTTCTGAGCGGGGGTTCTACAATGAGCAGTTCTTC	CASSLARISERGFYNEQFF
TRBV30	TRBJ1-2	-	TRBD1	TGTGCCTGGAGTGAAGGGACAGGATCCCGAACTCACTATGGCTACACCTTC	CAWSEGTGSRTHYGYTF
TRBV7-8	TRBJ2-1	-	TRBD2	TGTGCCAGCAGCTTAGGTCCTAGCGGGAGTTACCACAATGAGCAGTTCTTC	CASSLGPSGSYHNEQFF
TRBV28	TRBJ2-1	-	-	TGTGCCACCGAAAGACGGGGATCCGCCTACAATGAGCAGTTCTTC	CATERRGSAYNEQFF
TRBV21-1	TRBJ1-1	few	-	TGTGCCAGCAGCCACACTTACAGGGAGTGCACTGAAGCTTTCTTT	CASSHTYRECTEAFF
TRBV5-1	TRBJ2-1	few	TRBD2	TGCGCCAGCAGCTCGGGACTAGCGGGTAGCTCCTACAATGAGCAGTTCTTC	CASSSGLAGSSYNEQFF
TRBV27	TRBJ1-5	few	TRBD1	TGTGCCAGCAGTAGGGGCAGGGGGCTCGATCAGCCCCAGCATTTT	CASSRGRGLDQPQHF
TRBV15	TRBJ2-5	few	-	TGTGCCACCAGCAGAGCGGTATCGGAGCACCAAGAGACCCAGTACTTC	CATSRAVSEHQETQYF
TRBV27	TRBJ1-2	few	TRBD1	TGTGCCAGCAGTTTCCGCGCCGGGACAGGTTATGGCTACACCTTC	CASSFRAGTGYGYTF
TRBV29-1	TRBJ2-2	-	-	TGCAGCGTTGCCGACAGGAACACCGGGGAGCTGTTTTTT	CSVADRNTGELFF
TRBV11-3	TRBJ2-5	few	TRBD1	TGTGCCAGCAGCTGGGACAGGGGCCAAGAGACCCAGTACTTC	CASSWDRGQETQYF
TRBV28	TRBJ2-4	-	-	TGTGCCAGCAGTTTATGGGGGCTAGACATTCAGTACTTC	CASSLWGLDIQYF
TRBV5-1	TRBJ2-7	few	TRBD2	TGCGCCAGCAGCTGGCTAGCGGGAGTAGCTGGCGAGCAGTACTTC	CASSWLAGVAGEQYF
TRBV5-1	TRBJ2-3	few	-	TGCGCCAGCAGCTTGGTTCTAGCCCACACAGATACGCAGTATTTT	CASSLVLAHTDTQYF
TRBV7-9	TRBJ1-4	-	TRBD1	TGTGCCAGCAGTCGTGACAGGGGTCGGCTGTTTTTT	CASSRDRGRLFF
TRBV4-3	TRBJ1-4	-	-	TGCGCCAGCAGCCAAGATTTAGTACAGGGTGGGATTGAAAAACTGTTTTTT	CASSQDLVQGGIEKLFF
TRBV18	TRBJ1-4	-	TRBD1	TGTGCCAGCTCACCGGACAGGGAAAATGAAAAACTGTTTTTT	CASSPDRENEKLFF
TRBV29-1	TRBJ2-2	few	-	TGCAGCGTTGTCGTTCGGAACACCGGGGAGCTGTTTTTT	CSVVVRNTGELFF
TRBV19	TRBJ2-5	-	-	TGTGCCAGTAGTCTAGGTGGAGAAGAGACCCAGTACTTC	CASSLGGEETQYF
TRBV28	TRBJ1-1	-	-	TGTGCCATCCAAGGAGCTGATCAGGGGGCTTTCTTT	CAIQGADQGAFF